The 16 T cell receptor beta chains presented below share a single source sample, sequenced in a study of cytomegalovirus exposure and HLA in healthy donors. Assay: immunoSEQ multiplex PCR; the TCRdb copy retains only in-frame clones and omits some. The sample records 150,000 or so clones, about nine tenths being singletons. The source material was PBMCs. These TCRs come from a woman under 40 in good health and CMV-seropositive.

The chain carries TRBV28 and TRBJ1-5; 8 positions agree with TRBD1. The CDR3 spans 15 residues. Trimming took 4 bases from V and 7 from J; bases not matched to a gene: 9. Looked up from germline, CDR1 is MDHEN and CDR2 is SYDVKM. CDR3 sequence (DNA): TGTGCCAGCAGTTACCCACGACAGGGGTTACAGCCCCAGCATTTT. Its translation: CASSYPRQGLQPQHF.

The chain employs TRBV2 and TRBJ1-1, with no clear D. Germline CDR1 and CDR2: SNHLY and FYNNEI. The CDR3 sequence is 14 residues long. Trimming took off 6 bases at V and 5 bases at J, with 16 bases between the two ends. In DNA form, the CDR3 reads TGTGCCAGCAGCGAAAGGACCCGAGGGACTGAAGCTTTCTTT. Translation gives CASSERTRGTEAFF.

This chain joins TRBV5-1 and TRBJ1-2; TRBD1 matches 8 bases. CDR3 length: 15 amino acids. Per the germline V gene, CDR1 is SGHRS and CDR2 is YFSETQ. V trimming: 3 bases; J trimming: 6 bases; junction bases outside the gene matches: 10. The CDR3 spells CASSYPSGGVHGYTF. The CDR3 DNA is TGCGCCAGCAGCTACCCCTCAGGGGGCGTTCATGGCTACACCTTC.

The chain joins TRBV29-1 to TRBJ2-1, with D possibly TRBD2 on 6 matching bases. Trimming removed 3 bases at V and 8 bases at J, with 14 bases between. Per germline, CDR1 SQVTM and CDR2 ANQGSEA. The CDR3 sequence is 13 residues long. The CDR3 is CSVDPNGRDEQFF. DNA of the CDR3: TGCAGCGTTGACCCGAACGGGAGAGATGAGCAGTTCTTC.

This clone was seen a single time. This chain links TRBV6-5 with TRBJ1-5, with 8 positions matching TRBD1. There are 14 residues in the CDR3. Losses at the gene ends were 2 bases for V and 7 bases for J; bases not matched to a gene: 4. Germline CDR1 reads MNHEY; CDR2 reads SVGAGI. The CDR3 nucleotides are TGTGCCAGCAGTTACGAACAGGGGGGGCAGCCCCAGCATTTT. Protein sequence: CASSYEQGGQPQHF.

The gene calls are TRBV7-2 and TRBJ2-2, with 11 nucleotides matching TRBD2. There are 17 residues in the CDR3. The germline gives CDR1 SGHTA, CDR2 FQGNSA. V shed 1 base and J 5 bases; nucleotides not matched to a gene: 6. The CDR3 reads CASSLDLAGGLTGELFF. In DNA form, the CDR3 reads TGTGCCAGCAGCTTAGATTTAGCGGGGGGGCTAACCGGGGAGCTGTTTTTT.

V is TRBV2 and J is TRBJ2-2; D is ambiguous. CDR1 and CDR2 (germline): SNHLY, FYNNEI. Trimming cost V 11 bases and J 3 bases, with 10 bases left between them. This CDR3 is built from 12 residues. The CDR3 spells CAPRGYTGELFF. The DNA for the CDR3 is TGTGCCCCAAGAGGTTACACCGGGGAGCTGTTTTTT.

The rearrangement links TRBV7-9 to TRBJ1-2; possibly TRBD1 for D (5 bases). Germline V gene lookup returns CDR1 SEHNR and CDR2 FQNEAQ (reference sequence). V gave up 3 bases and J gave up 4 bases, with 18 bases separating them. The CDR3 loop spans 16 amino acids. The CDR3, as DNA: TGTGCCAGCAGCTTTGCCGACGGGGGGTTAGGCTATGGCTACACCTTC. Its translation: CASSFADGGLGYGYTF.

CDR3 residues: CASSHGLAGGTYEQYF. The CDR3 DNA follows: TGTGCCAGCAGTCACGGACTAGCGGGCGGCACCTACGAGCAGTACTTC. The chain couples TRBV2 to TRBJ2-7; 11 bases agree with TRBD2. CDR3 length: 16 residues. The germline V gene encodes CDR1 SNHLY and CDR2 FYNNEI. J gave up 2 bases and V 5 bases, and 8 bases lay outside the gene matches.

The rearrangement uses TRBV7-6 and TRBJ1-2; 7 nucleotides align to TRBD1. This CDR3 contains 18 residues. The ends lost 0 bases at V and 0 bases at J; junction bases unmatched: 10. Germline CDR1 SGHVS, CDR2 FNYEAQ. CDR3 DNA: TGTGCCAGCAGCTTAGCGTCGGGAGACAGGGCCGCTAACTATGGCTACACCTTC. This gives the protein CASSLASGDRAANYGYTF. Variable domain in full (rest from reference TRBV7-6 and TRBJ1-2): GAGVSQSPRYKVTKRGQDVALRCDPISGHVSLYWYRQALGQGPEFLTYFNYEAQQDKSGLPNDRFSAERPEGSISTLTIQRTEQRDSAMYRCASSLASGDRAANYGYTFGSGTRLTVV.

The rearrangement joins TRBV7-8 to TRBJ1-3; D gene ambiguous. Germline V gene lookup returns CDR1 SGHVS and CDR2 FQNEAQ. Trimming took 0 bases from V and 2 from J, leaving 2 bases between them. The CDR3 sequence is 13 residues long. Written as DNA, the CDR3 is TGTGCCAGCAGCTTAGCTACTGGAAACACCATATATTTT. Its translation is CASSLATGNTIYF.

The rearrangement uses TRBV4-2 and TRBJ1-6; TRBD1 matches 8 bases. The ends lost 3 bases at V and 10 bases at J; junction bases unmatched: 5. The CDR3 is 14 residues long. Per germline, CDR1 LGHNA and CDR2 YNFKEQ. The CDR3 DNA reads as TGTGCCAGCAGCCAGAGGACAGGGCAATCACCCCTCCACTTT. Translation: CASSQRTGQSPLHF.

This clone appeared a single time. The V call is TRBV28, the J call TRBJ2-3; 10 bases fit TRBD2. With 10 bases clipped from V and 2 bases from J, the junction kept 9 bases outside the gene matches. The CDR3 sequence is 15 residues long. CDR1 is MDHEN, CDR2 SYDVKM, per germline. CDR3: CATTQLAGPTDTQYF. The CDR3 nucleotides are TGTGCCACCACTCAACTAGCGGGACCCACAGATACGCAGTATTTT.

This chain joins TRBV10-1 and TRBJ1-5; D is unclear. The CDR3 contains 13 residues. The ends were cut back, 2 bases at V and 4 bases at J, with 6 bases in the middle. Germline loops: CDR1 WNHNN, CDR2 SYGVQD (reference sequence). The chain's CDR3 is CASSEERNQPQHF. CDR3 in DNA: TGCGCCAGCAGTGAGGAGAGGAATCAGCCCCAGCATTTT.

Only one count was recorded for this clone. The chain links TRBV12-1 to TRBJ2-2; the table's D call, TRBD2, was not checked against the DNA. TRBV12-1 is noted as a pseudogene. This CDR3 has 18 amino acids. CDR3 loop: CASSPGGLAGRLAGELFF. The DNA of the CDR3 is TGTGCCAGCAGCCCGGGGGGACTAGCGGGAAGGCTCGCCGGGGAGCTGTTTTTT.

The DNA of the CDR3 is TGTGCCAGCACCCAGAGCAGGGTTCAGCCCCAGCATTTT. Encoded protein: CASTQSRVQPQHF. This chain connects TRBV2 to TRBJ1-5; D is possibly TRBD1 (5 bases). CDR1 and CDR2 from the germline V gene are SNHLY and FYNNEI. Trimming removed 7 bases from V and 6 bases from J, with 13 bases in between. CDR3 length equals 13 residues.